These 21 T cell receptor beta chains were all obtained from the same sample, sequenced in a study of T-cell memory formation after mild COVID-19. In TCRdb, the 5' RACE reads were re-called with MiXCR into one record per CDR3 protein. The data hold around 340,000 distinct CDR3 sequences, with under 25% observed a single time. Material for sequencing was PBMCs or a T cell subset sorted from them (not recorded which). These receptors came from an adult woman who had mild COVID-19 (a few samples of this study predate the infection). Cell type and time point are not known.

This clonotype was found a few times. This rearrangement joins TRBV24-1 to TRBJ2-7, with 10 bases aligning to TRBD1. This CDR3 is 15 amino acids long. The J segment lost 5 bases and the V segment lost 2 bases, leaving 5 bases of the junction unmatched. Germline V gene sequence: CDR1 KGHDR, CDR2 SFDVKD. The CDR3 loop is CATSDSRTGGNEQYF. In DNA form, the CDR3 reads TGTGCCACCAGTGATTCCCGGACAGGGGGGAACGAGCAGTACTTC.

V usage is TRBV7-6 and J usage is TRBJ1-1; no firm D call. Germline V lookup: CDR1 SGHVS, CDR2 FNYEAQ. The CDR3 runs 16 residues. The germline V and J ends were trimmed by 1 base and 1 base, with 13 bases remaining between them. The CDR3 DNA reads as TGTGCCAGCAGCTTAGGGGGTTGGGATCAGAACACTGAAGCTTTCTTT. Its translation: CASSLGGWDQNTEAFF. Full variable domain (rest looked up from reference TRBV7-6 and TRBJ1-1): GAGVSQSPRYKVTKRGQDVALRCDPISGHVSLYWYRQALGQGPEFLTYFNYEAQQDKSGLPNDRFSAERPEGSISTLTIQRTEQRDSAMYRCASSLGGWDQNTEAFFGQGTRLTVV.

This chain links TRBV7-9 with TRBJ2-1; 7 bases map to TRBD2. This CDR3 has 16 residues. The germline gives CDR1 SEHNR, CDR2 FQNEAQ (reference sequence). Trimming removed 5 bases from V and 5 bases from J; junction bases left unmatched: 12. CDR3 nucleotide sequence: TGTGCCAGCAGCCCCGGGACTACCTTGGAAGACAATGAGCAGTTCTTC. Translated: CASSPGTTLEDNEQFF.

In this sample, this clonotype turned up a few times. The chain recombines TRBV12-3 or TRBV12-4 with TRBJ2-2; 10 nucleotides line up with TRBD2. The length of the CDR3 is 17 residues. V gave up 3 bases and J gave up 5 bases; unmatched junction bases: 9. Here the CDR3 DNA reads TGTGCCAGCAGTTTCGGACTAGCGGCCGTAGGGACCGGGGAGCTGTTTTTT. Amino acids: CASSFGLAAVGTGELFF.

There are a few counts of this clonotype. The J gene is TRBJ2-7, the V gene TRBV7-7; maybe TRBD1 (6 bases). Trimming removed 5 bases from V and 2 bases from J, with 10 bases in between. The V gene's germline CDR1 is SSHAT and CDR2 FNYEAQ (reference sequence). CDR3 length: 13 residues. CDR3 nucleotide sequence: TGTGCCAGCAGCCACGGACAGACCTACGAGCAGTACTTC. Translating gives CASSHGQTYEQYF. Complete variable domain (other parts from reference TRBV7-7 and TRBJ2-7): GAGVSQSPRYKVTKRGQDVTLRCDPISSHATLYWYQQALGQGPEFLTYFNYEAQPDKSGLPSDRFSAERPEGSISTLTIQRTEQRDSAMYRCASSHGQTYEQYFGPGTRLTVT.

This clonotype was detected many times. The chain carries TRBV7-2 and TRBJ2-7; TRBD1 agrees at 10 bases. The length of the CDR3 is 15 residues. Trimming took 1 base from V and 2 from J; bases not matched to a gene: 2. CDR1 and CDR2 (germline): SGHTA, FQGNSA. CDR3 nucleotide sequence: TGTGCCAGCAGCTTAGGTGGGACAGGGGCCTACGAGCAGTACTTC. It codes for CASSLGGTGAYEQYF.

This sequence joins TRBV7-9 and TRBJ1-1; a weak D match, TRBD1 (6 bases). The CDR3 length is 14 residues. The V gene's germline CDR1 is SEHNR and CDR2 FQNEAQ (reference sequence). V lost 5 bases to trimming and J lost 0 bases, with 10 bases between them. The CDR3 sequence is CASSGQLMNTEAFF. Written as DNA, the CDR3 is TGTGCCAGCAGCGGACAGCTCATGAACACTGAAGCTTTCTTT.

The DNA of the CDR3 is TGTGCCAGCAGCTCCCCTACCCCGGACAGGCTCCGCACAGATACGCAGTATTTT. It codes for CASSSPTPDRLRTDTQYF. The chain uses TRBV7-6 and TRBJ2-3; 7 nucleotides match TRBD1. Germline CDR1 SGHVS, CDR2 FNYEAQ. The V gene end was trimmed by 4 bases and the J gene end by 1 base; junction bases not matched to a gene: 14. This CDR3 is 18 amino acids long.

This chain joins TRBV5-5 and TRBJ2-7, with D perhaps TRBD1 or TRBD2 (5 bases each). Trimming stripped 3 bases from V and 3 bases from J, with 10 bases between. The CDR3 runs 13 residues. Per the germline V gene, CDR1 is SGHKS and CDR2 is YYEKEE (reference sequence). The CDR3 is CASSSGRIYEQYF. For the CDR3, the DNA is TGTGCCAGCAGCTCGGGACGGATCTACGAGCAGTACTTC.

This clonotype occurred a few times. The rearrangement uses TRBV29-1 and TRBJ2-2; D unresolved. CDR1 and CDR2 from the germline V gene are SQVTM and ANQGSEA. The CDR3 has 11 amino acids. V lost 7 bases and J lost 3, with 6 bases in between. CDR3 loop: CSATYTGELFF. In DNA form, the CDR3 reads TGCAGCGCAACTTACACCGGGGAGCTGTTTTTT.

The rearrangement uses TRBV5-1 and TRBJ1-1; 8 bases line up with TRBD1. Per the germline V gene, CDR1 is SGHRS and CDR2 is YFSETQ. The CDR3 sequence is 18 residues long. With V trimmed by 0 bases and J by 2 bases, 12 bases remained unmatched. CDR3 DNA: TGCGCCAGCAGCTTGGCTCCGGGGACAGGTCCTTTTAACACTGAAGCTTTCTTT. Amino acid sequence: CASSLAPGTGPFNTEAFF.

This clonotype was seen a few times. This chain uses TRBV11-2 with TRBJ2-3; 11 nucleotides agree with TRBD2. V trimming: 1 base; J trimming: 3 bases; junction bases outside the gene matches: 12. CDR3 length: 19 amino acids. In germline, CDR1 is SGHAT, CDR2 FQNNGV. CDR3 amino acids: CASSLVPLAGGGGTDTQYF. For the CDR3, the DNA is TGTGCCAGCAGCTTAGTTCCCCTAGCGGGAGGAGGGGGAACAGATACGCAGTATTTT.

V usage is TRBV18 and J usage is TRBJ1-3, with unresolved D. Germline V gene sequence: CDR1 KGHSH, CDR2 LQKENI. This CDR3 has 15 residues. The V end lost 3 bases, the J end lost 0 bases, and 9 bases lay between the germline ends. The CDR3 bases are TGTGCCAGCTCACCTACGGGAGACTCTGGAAACACCATATATTTT. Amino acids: CASSPTGDSGNTIYF.

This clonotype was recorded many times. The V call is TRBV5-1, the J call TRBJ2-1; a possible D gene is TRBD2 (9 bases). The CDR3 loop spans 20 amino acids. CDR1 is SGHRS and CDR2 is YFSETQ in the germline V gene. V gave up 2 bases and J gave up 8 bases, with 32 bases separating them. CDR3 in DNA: TGCGCCAGCAGCTTCCCAAGGGCAGGGGGCGATTACAGCGGGAGGTATGAGCAGTTCTTC. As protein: CASSFPRAGGDYSGRYEQFF.

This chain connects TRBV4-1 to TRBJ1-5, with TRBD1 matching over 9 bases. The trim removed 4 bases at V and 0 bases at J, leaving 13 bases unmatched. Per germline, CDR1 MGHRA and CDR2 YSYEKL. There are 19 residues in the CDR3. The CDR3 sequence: CASSPGQGRKGHSNQPQHF. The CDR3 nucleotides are TGCGCCAGCAGCCCCGGACAGGGGCGCAAGGGGCATAGCAATCAGCCCCAGCATTTT.

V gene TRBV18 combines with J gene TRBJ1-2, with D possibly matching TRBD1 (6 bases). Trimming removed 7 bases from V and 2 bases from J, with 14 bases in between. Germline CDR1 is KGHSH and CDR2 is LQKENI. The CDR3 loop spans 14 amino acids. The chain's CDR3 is CASYRDTSNYGYTF. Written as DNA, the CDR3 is TGTGCCAGCTACCGGGACACCTCGAACTATGGCTACACCTTC.

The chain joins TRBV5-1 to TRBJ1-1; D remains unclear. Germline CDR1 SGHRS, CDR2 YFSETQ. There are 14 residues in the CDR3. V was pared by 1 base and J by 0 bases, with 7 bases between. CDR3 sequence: CASSLLYLNTEAFF. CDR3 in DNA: TGCGCCAGCAGCTTGCTTTATCTGAACACTGAAGCTTTCTTT. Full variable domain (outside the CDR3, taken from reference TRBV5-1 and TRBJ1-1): KAGVTQTPRYLIKTRGQQVTLSCSPISGHRSVSWYQQTPGQGLQFLFEYFSETQRNKGNFPGRFSGRQFSNSRSEMNVSTLELGDSALYLCASSLLYLNTEAFFGQGTRLTVV.

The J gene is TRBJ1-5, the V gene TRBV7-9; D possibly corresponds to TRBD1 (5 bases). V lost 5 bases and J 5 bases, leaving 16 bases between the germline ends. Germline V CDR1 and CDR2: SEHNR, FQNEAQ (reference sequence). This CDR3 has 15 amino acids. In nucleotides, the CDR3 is TGTGCCAGCAGCGCTGACAGTGGACCGCATCAGCCCCAGCATTTT. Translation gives CASSADSGPHQPQHF.

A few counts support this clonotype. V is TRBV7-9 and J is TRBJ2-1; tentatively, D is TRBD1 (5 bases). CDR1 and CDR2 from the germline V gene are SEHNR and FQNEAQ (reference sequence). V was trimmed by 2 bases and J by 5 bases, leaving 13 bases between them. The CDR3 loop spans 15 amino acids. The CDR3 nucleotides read TGTGCCAGCAGCTTACCGATTGACAGAGACAATGAGCAGTTCTTC. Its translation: CASSLPIDRDNEQFF.

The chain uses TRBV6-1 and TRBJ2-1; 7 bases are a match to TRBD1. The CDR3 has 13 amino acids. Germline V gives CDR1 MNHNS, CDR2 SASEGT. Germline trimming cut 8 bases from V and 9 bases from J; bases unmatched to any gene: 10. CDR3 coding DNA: TGTGCCAGCCTGGGACAGTCTTGGGGTGAGCAGTTCTTC. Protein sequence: CASLGQSWGEQFF.

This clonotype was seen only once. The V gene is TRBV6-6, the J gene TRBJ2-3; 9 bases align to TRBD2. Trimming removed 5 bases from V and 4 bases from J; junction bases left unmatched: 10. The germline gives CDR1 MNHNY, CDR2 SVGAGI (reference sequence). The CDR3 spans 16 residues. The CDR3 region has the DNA TGTGCCAGCAGTACCTCAGCGCGGGAGGGGGCAGATACGCAGTATTTT. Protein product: CASSTSAREGADTQYF.